This T cell receptor beta chain was found in a study of shared clonotypes between healthy human individuals. Looking at the study overall: Used for every donor were three CD4 naive, three CD4 memory, two CD8 naive and one CD8 memory plate.

Germline CDR1 and CDR2: SGHTS and YDEGEE. The V and J ends lost 5 bases and 0 bases respectively, with 14 bases between them. This CDR3 is 15 amino acids long. Note on this clone: Antigen specificity is unknown.

Study results and caveats: Non-shared clonotypes showed lower generation probabilities than clonotypes common to all four donors.

Each sorted subset replicate got 200 ng genomic DNA, roughly 30,000 genomes. Assay used: immunoSEQ multiplex PCR; TCRdb lists only in-frame clones, some missing. Among around 1,100,000 clones listed, 60% to 85% were seen once. Sequencing used memory CD4+ T cells from PBMCs. Subset described: CD45RA-negative fraction. J is TRBJ1-1 and V is TRBV5-8; D might be TRBD1 (6 bases). This receptor was taken from a man aged 18 to 29 in good health. Some clones in this sample may be carry-over from other donors' samples. CDR3 DNA sequence: TGTGCCAGCAGGACAGACAGGACCATGAACACTGAAGCTTTCTTT. It yields the protein CASRTDRTMNTEAFF. The complete variable domain, with remaining parts taken from reference TRBV5-8 and TRBJ1-1, reads EAGVTQSPTHLIKTRGQQATLRCSPISGHTSVYWYQQALGLGLQFLLWYDEGEERNRGNFPPRFSGRQFPNYSSELNVNALELEDSALYLCASRTDRTMNTEAFFGQGTRLTVV.